The 26 T cell receptor beta chains given below trace back to one sample, sequenced in a study of CD8+CD57+ T cells in acquired aplastic anemia. It was genomic DNA that served as the template for profiling TCR beta VDJ and CDR3. TCRdb passed the reads through MiXCR, listing each CDR3 protein once. The table shows some 190,000 distinct CDR3 sequences, with about 53% occurring only once. Sequenced material: sorted CD4+, CD8+, or CD8+CD57+ T cells (not recorded which) from PBMCs. These receptors were taken from a human donor in good health, serving as a control.

This clonotype has ten or more counts. The chain employs TRBV6-5 and TRBJ1-6, with 10 bases lining up with TRBD1. CDR3 length equals 13 residues. V shed 9 bases, J shed 7 bases, and the junction held 3 bases outside the gene matches. CDR1 is MNHEY, CDR2 SVGAGI, per germline. The CDR3 region is CASGTGENSPLHF. The CDR3 coding sequence is TGTGCCAGTGGGACAGGGGAGAATTCACCCCTCCACTTT.

This rearrangement joins TRBV7-9 to TRBJ1-4; no reliable D call. The CDR3 covers 17 residues. CDR1 is SEHNR and CDR2 is FQNEAQ in the germline V gene (reference sequence). The ends were cut back, 4 bases at V and 0 bases at J, with 15 bases in the middle. CDR3: CASSSPRSVATNEKLFF. Here the CDR3 DNA reads TGTGCCAGCAGCTCCCCCCGTAGTGTGGCAACTAATGAAAAACTGTTTTTT.

This clonotype has at least ten counts. The rearrangement uses TRBV5-4 and TRBJ2-2; 9 nucleotides agree with TRBD1. The CDR3 runs 15 residues. Trimming cost V 2 bases and J 4 bases; bases outside gene matches: 3. The V gene's germline CDR1 is SGHNT and CDR2 YYREEE (reference sequence). Written as DNA, the CDR3 is TGTGCCAGCAGCTTACAGGGGGCTTTCACCGGGGAGCTGTTTTTT. It yields the protein CASSLQGAFTGELFF.

In its sample, this clonotype was seen a few times. The rearrangement joins TRBV24-1 to TRBJ1-2, with D perhaps matching TRBD1 (5 bases). Germline V gives CDR1 KGHDR, CDR2 SFDVKD. Trimming pared 3 bases from V and 8 bases from J, leaving 15 bases between. The CDR3 is made up of 14 amino acids. CDR3 residues: CATSDRASGGGYTF. The CDR3 DNA reads TGTGCCACCAGTGATCGGGCCTCCGGGGGAGGCTACACCTTC.

The chain uses TRBV10-3 and TRBJ1-4; D is unresolved. Germline CDR1 ENHRY, CDR2 SYGVKD. The CDR3 has 12 residues. The ends were cut back, 6 bases at V and 8 bases at J, with 10 bases in the middle. The CDR3 nucleotides read TGTGCCATCAGGGAACAATGGGAAAAACTGTTTTTT. This gives the protein CAIREQWEKLFF.

The chain uses TRBV20-1 and TRBJ1-1, with 7 bases fitting TRBD1. The V gene's germline CDR1 is DFQATT and CDR2 SNEGSKA (reference sequence). The CDR3 covers 13 residues. The trim removed 7 bases at V and 1 base at J, leaving 6 bases unmatched. The CDR3 spells CSDPGQPNTEAFF. CDR3 in DNA: TGCAGTGACCCGGGACAGCCGAACACTGAAGCTTTCTTT.

This clonotype was detected many times. J is TRBJ2-2 and V is TRBV29-1; no clear D. This CDR3 is 12 amino acids long. V dropped 7 bases and J dropped 0 bases, with 6 bases sitting between them. CDR1 SQVTM and CDR2 ANQGSEA come from the germline V gene. The CDR3 coding sequence is TGCAGCGCGACTCCGAACACCGGGGAGCTGTTTTTT. Its protein product is CSATPNTGELFF.

This clonotype was counted a few times. This sequence joins TRBV25-1 and TRBJ1-2; no clear D. The CDR3 is 11 residues long. Germline assignment: CDR1 MGHDK and CDR2 SYGVNS. Trimming took 0 bases from V and 8 from J, leaving 4 bases between them. Written as DNA, the CDR3 is TGTGCCAGCAGTGAATACGAGGGCTACACCTTC. It translates to CASSEYEGYTF.

The table lists this clonotype with a few counts. The chain carries TRBV5-4 and TRBJ1-6; D remains unclear. From germline, CDR1 is SGHNT and CDR2 YYREEE (reference sequence). The CDR3 covers 15 residues. Between the trimmed V and J ends, which lost 0 bases and 7 bases, there was a span of 11 bases. The CDR3 DNA follows: TGTGCCAGCAGCTTGGTTCCTGGATTCAATTCACCCCTCCACTTT. It encodes CASSLVPGFNSPLHF. Based on the CDR3 plus reference TRBV5-4 and TRBJ1-6, the full variable domain is ETGVTQSPTHLIKTRGQQVTLRCSSQSGHNTVSWYQQALGQGPQFIFQYYREEENGRGNFPPRFSGLQFPNYSSELNVNALELDDSALYLCASSLVPGFNSPLHFGNGTRLTVT.

This clonotype was seen repeatedly, ten times or more. V is TRBV20-1 and J is TRBJ2-3; no reliable D call. Per germline, CDR1 DFQATT and CDR2 SNEGSKA (reference sequence). The ends were cut back, 1 base at V and 0 bases at J, with 5 bases in the middle. This CDR3 contains 13 residues. The CDR3 DNA reads TGCAGTGCTAGAGCGGCTAGCACAGATACGCAGTATTTT. It encodes CSARAASTDTQYF.

The table lists this clonotype with a count of one. The chain employs TRBV7-8 and TRBJ2-7; D is perhaps TRBD1 or TRBD2 (5 bases each). CDR3 size: 12 residues. Trimming left V 1 base short and J 9 bases short, with 10 bases between. From germline, CDR1 is SGHVS and CDR2 FQNEAQ. CDR3 bases: TGTGCCAGCAGCTTAGTGGGGGACGCGCAGTACTTC. Protein sequence: CASSLVGDAQYF.

Concerning this clonotype: The germline gene is not matched at one end of the junction; a read error may be the cause. V gene TRBV12-3 or TRBV12-4 combines with J gene TRBJ1-6, with D maybe TRBD1 (5 bases). This CDR3 contains 15 residues. The CDR3 sequence: CARSEMGRGNSPLHF. CDR3 in DNA: TGTGCCCGCAGCGAGATGGGACGGGGCAATTCACCCCTCCACTTT.

This clonotype was observed at least ten times. This sequence joins TRBV20-1 and TRBJ1-6; perhaps TRBD1 as D (5 bases). The CDR3 is 15 amino acids. Germline values: CDR1 DFQATT, CDR2 SNEGSKA (reference sequence). V lost 5 bases and J lost 10, with 21 bases in between. The DNA for the CDR3 is TGCAGTGCTTATATAGCGGAGGGGTGGAGGTCACCCCTCCACTTT. Residues: CSAYIAEGWRSPLHF.

With respect to this clonotype: This sequence may be a read error, since a much larger clone differs from it by one base. This chain connects TRBV5-1 to TRBJ1-4; D perhaps matches TRBD1 (5 bases). The CDR3 is made up of 16 amino acids. In germline, CDR1 is SGHRS, CDR2 YFSETQ. Trimming shortened V by 5 bases and J by 8 bases, and 22 bases separated the two germline ends. The CDR3 DNA follows: TGCGCCAGCAGTCTTGGGGGGACTTTAGTAGTGGAAAAACTGTTTTTT. Amino acids: CASSLGGTLVVEKLFF.

The rearrangement joins TRBV24-1 to TRBJ2-2, with D perhaps assigned TRBD1 or TRBD2 (6 bases each). Germline lookup yields CDR1 KGHDR and CDR2 SFDVKD. This CDR3 is built from 16 residues. V gave up 0 bases and J gave up 3 bases, with 10 bases separating them. The CDR3 nucleotides are TGTGCCACCAGTGATTTGCGGGGGCGTTACACCGGGGAGCTGTTTTTT. As protein: CATSDLRGRYTGELFF.

This sequence joins TRBV15 and TRBJ1-1; D gene uncertain. Trimming left V 5 bases short and J 0 bases short, with 13 bases between. Germline CDR1 and CDR2: LNHNV and YYDKDF (reference sequence). This CDR3 has 15 residues. This CDR3 reads CATSPRVPMNTEAFF. The CDR3 bases are TGTGCCACCAGCCCTCGGGTCCCCATGAACACTGAAGCTTTCTTT.

Regarding this clonotype: The junction departs from germline at one end; a sequencing error may be responsible. The V call is TRBV7-6, the J call TRBJ2-5; TRBD1 is a possible D gene (6 bases). The DNA end is more similar to TRBJ2-7, so the J call may be wrong. The CDR3 length is 15 residues. The V gene's germline CDR1 is SGHVS and CDR2 FNYEAQ. This CDR3 is CVSSLGDTSSYEQYF. CDR3 nucleotide sequence: TGTGTCAGCAGCTTAGGGGACACCAGCTCCTACGAGCAGTACTTC.

This clonotype came up many times. The chain carries TRBV12-5 and TRBJ1-5; D not resolved. V gave up 2 bases and J gave up 5 bases, with 4 bases separating them. From germline, CDR1 is LGHNT and CDR2 FRNRAP. This CDR3 region has 12 residues. The CDR3 nucleotides read TGTGCTAGTGGTTTGAGCGATCAGCCCCAGCATTTT. Residues: CASGLSDQPQHF. The full variable domain, completed using reference TRBV12-5 and TRBJ1-5, is DARVTQTPRHKVTEMGQEVTMRCQPILGHNTVFWYRQTMMQGLELLAYFRNRAPLDDSGMPKDRFSAEMPDATLATLKIQPSEPRDSAVYFCASGLSDQPQHFGDGTRLSIL.

The chain is built from TRBV10-3 and TRBJ2-7, with D tentatively TRBD1 or TRBD2 (6 bases each). V lost 3 bases, J lost 3 bases, and 12 bases lay in between. The germline gives CDR1 ENHRY, CDR2 SYGVKD. This CDR3 region has 14 residues. In nucleotides, the CDR3 is TGTGCCATCAGTGAAGGGGGGAATTACTACGAGCAGTACGTC. Its protein is CAISEGGNYYEQYV.

The chain has TRBV19 and TRBJ1-2; TRBD1 might be the D (5 bases). Germline-derived CDR1 and CDR2 are LNHDA and SQIVND (reference sequence). Trimming cost V 8 bases and J 7 bases, with 17 bases left between them. The CDR3 sequence is 13 residues long. CDR3 amino acids: CASSDRRVSGYTF. The CDR3 DNA follows: TGTGCCAGTTCAGACCGCAGGGTTAGTGGCTACACCTTC.

The rearrangement uses TRBV9 and TRBJ1-1; 11 bases align to TRBD1. CDR1 SGDLS and CDR2 YYNGEE come from the germline V gene. V shed 0 bases, J shed 2 bases, and the junction held 3 bases outside the gene matches. This CDR3 is built from 16 residues. CDR3: CASSVAGQGDNTEAFF. The CDR3 nucleotides read TGTGCCAGCAGCGTAGCGGGACAGGGGGATAACACTGAAGCTTTCTTT.

This clonotype was observed at least ten times. This chain uses TRBV5-1 with TRBJ2-2; D is undetermined. The CDR3 runs to 14 residues. Germline V lookup: CDR1 SGHRS, CDR2 YFSETQ. V shed 1 base and J shed 3 bases, with 7 bases lying between them. CDR3 in amino acids: CASSLLLDTGELFF. CDR3 nucleotide sequence: TGCGCCAGCAGCTTGCTTCTGGACACCGGGGAGCTGTTTTTT.

CDR3 bases: TGTGCCAGCAGCGTGATCGGGGCTGGGACTGAAGCTTTCTTT. The encoded protein is CASSVIGAGTEAFF. This chain joins TRBV9 and TRBJ1-1; D might be TRBD1 (5 bases). The CDR3 spans 14 residues. CDR1 SGDLS and CDR2 YYNGEE come from the germline V gene. Trimming removed 2 bases at V and 5 bases at J, with 13 bases between.

This clonotype came up many times. The chain couples TRBV18 to TRBJ1-6, with TRBD1 matching over 10 bases. The germline V gene encodes CDR1 KGHSH and CDR2 LQKENI. J lost 8 bases, V lost 4 bases, and 2 bases had no gene match. The CDR3 length is 14 residues. The CDR3 DNA reads as TGTGCCAGCTCACGGGACAGGGGTGATTCACCCCTCCACTTT. It yields the protein CASSRDRGDSPLHF.

A few counts support this clonotype. Given a much more abundant clone one base away, this may be a read error. The J gene is TRBJ2-4, the V gene TRBV20-1, with TRBD2 as a possible D gene (5 bases). The germline V gene encodes CDR1 DFQATT and CDR2 SNEGSKA (reference sequence). The CDR3 has 15 amino acids. Trimming pared 7 bases from V and 0 bases from J, leaving 16 bases between. The CDR3 spells CSGIDGELAKNIQYF. The CDR3 bases are TGCAGTGGCATTGACGGGGAACTAGCCAAAAACATTCAGTACTTC.

Comments on this clonotype: This could be a read error, since a much larger clone is one nucleotide away. The rearrangement joins TRBV6-5 to TRBJ2-1; 10 nucleotides line up with TRBD1. Germline V gene sequence: CDR1 MNHEY, CDR2 SVGAGI. The V gene end was trimmed by 5 bases and the J gene end by 6 bases; junction bases not matched to a gene: 4. The CDR3 is made up of 14 amino acids. As DNA, the CDR3 is TGTGCCAGCAGTCACGACAGGGGGCGCAATGAGCAGTTCTTC. This encodes CASSHDRGRNEQFF.